This TCR beta chain was observed in a study of blood T cell repertoires in COVID-19. Study details: Sites in the United States, Italy and Spain provided acute and convalescent COVID-19 samples. T cells, B-cell-depleted T cells, or PBMCs supplied cDNA or gDNA.

The ends lost 7 bases at V and 7 bases at J; junction bases unmatched: 16. This CDR3 comprises 18 residues. Germline CDR1 SEHNR, CDR2 FQNEAQ (reference sequence). In the source study's methods: Researchers report that nucleated cell counts were estimated from reference gene primer amplification. Only in-frame clones appear in the TCRdb table, and some are missing; sequencing was by immunoSEQ multiplex PCR. Clone size and the V and J calls come from that table; the DNA yielded D and trimming. Counted here are some 310,000 clones, 75% to 90% occurring once; the ten biggest clones make up 2.5% to 3%. Sequencing used peripheral blood. The TCR was taken from a woman aged 25 to 39 with COVID-19, enrolled during active disease. The chain couples TRBV7-9 to TRBJ2-3; 14 bases map to TRBD2. This CDR3 is CASTGTSGSKSTVHTQYF. The CDR3 DNA follows: TGTGCCAGCACCGGGACTAGCGGGAGTAAGAGTACCGTTCATACGCAGTATTTT.